The entry that follows covers one T cell receptor beta chain sequence. Its antigen is unknown. No base quality values were provided; no much bigger clone lies one nucleotide off. The data belong to a study of blood T cell repertoires in COVID-19 (dated by TCRdb to 2018 to 2020). About the study as a whole: Samples covering the acute and convalescent phases of COVID-19 were provided by collaborators in the United States, Italy and Spain. Where HLA class I and class II types were available, the types were taken from metadata supplied by the sample provider, not from assay-based typing. The prospective study material was composed of cDNA or gDNA derived from T cells, B-cell-depleted T cells, or PBMCs. The samples were drawn from two sources: the first 160 participants of the ongoing ImmuneRACE study, and some 1,300 subjects contributed by 6 global collaborators. The dataset comprised deeply sampled blood TCRbeta repertoires from subjects exposed to, actively infected with, or recovered from COVID-19. The sample metadata nearly always contained a de-identified subject ID, COVID-19 status, age in years and sex. The repertoires were released in a freely available public database meant as a resource for research on the immune response to SARS-CoV-2.

Summary of the overall study and its limitations: The amount of clinical and demographic metadata varied by source and participant and was provided uncurated.

TCRbeta CDR3 regions were amplified from genomic DNA using the immunoSEQ Assay, a bias-controlled multiplex PCR. The paper's processing steps were these. Nucleated cell counts per sample were estimated from amplification of reference gene primers within the assay. To quantify the absolute abundance of each unique TCRbeta CDR3 rearrangement, sequence reads were collapsed and filtered. Productive Simpson clonality was computed per sample as the square root of Simpson's diversity index over productive rearrangements. TCRdb obtained this table from immuneACCESS and retained in-frame rearrangements with V and J assigned. These tables miss some clones; where compared with another copy, unresolved V genes account for less than half of the shortfall, and the remainder is unexplained. That table supplies the V and J calls and clone size; D and trimming were determined from the DNA. The sample table records about 150,000 clones; around nine tenths of these occur just once. The ten largest clones take up just over 2.5% of the sample.

In Seattle, one collaborating source enrolled patients while the infection was active and tracked those patients longitudinally over the course of disease. Collaborating institutions collected whole blood in K2EDTA tubes following their own protocols. For TCRbeta analysis, collaborators shipped samples in one of three forms: frozen whole blood, isolated PBMCs, or DNA extracted from either of those sample types. The TCR was taken from a woman older than 75 with COVID-19, enrolled during active disease. Sequenced material: peripheral blood.

The DNA is as follows: TGTGCCAGCAGTCGTCCACTAGCGGGAGAGACAGATACGCAGTATTTT. This yields the protein CASSRPLAGETDTQYF. Rearrangement joined TRBV6-6 to TRBJ2-3, with TRBD2 identical over 11 junction bases. Ends trimmed: V by 5 bases, J by 3 bases; bases unmatched to a gene: 7. The CDR3 goes from the cysteine to the phenylalanine over 16 residues. Just the 48-base CDR3 DNA is kept, in frame starting at base 1. CDR1 MNHNY and CDR2 SVGAGI are derived from the germline V gene (reference sequence).